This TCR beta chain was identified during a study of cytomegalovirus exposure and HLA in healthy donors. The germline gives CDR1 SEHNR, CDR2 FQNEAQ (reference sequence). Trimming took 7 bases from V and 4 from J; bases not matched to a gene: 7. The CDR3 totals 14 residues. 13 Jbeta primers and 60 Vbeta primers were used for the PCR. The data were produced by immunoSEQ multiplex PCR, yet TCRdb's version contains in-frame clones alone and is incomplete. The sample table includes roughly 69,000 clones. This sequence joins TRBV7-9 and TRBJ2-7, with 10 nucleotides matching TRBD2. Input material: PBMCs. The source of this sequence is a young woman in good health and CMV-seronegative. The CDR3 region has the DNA TGTGCCAGCAACGGTGGACTAGCGGATTACGAGCAGTACTTC. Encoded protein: CASNGGLADYEQYF.